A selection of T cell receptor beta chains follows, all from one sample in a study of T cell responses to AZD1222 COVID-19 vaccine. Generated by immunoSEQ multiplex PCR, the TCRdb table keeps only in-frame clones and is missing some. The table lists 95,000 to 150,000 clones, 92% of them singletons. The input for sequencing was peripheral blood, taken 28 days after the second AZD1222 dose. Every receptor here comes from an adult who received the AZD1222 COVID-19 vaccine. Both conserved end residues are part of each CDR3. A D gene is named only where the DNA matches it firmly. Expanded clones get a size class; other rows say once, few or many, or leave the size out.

TGTGCCAGCAGCTTAGGGGATAGCAATCAGCCCCAGCATTTT CASSLGDSNQPQHF NA TRBJ1-5 NA TRBV7-8
TGCGCCAGCAGCCACGGACAGGTTTTAGATGGCTACACCTTC CASSHGQVLDGYTF NA TRBJ1-2 TRBD1 TRBV4-1
TGTGCCAGCAGCTTACCTTTGAGGGGGGGCACTGAAGCTTTCTTT CASSLPLRGGTEAFF once TRBJ1-1 NA TRBV5-7
TGTGCCAGTGCCCAGGAGATTAACTATGGCTACACCTTC CASAQEINYGYTF once TRBJ1-2 NA TRBV19
TGTGCCAGCAGTTTCGGGCAGGGAGGCGCCGGCGAGCAGTACTTC CASSFGQGGAGEQYF NA TRBJ2-7 NA TRBV27
TGTGCCAGTAGTATCGGTGCGAACACCGGGGAGCTGTTTTTT CASSIGANTGELFF NA TRBJ2-2 NA TRBV19
TGTGCCAGCAGTTACTCGGGCAGCTTGAACACTGAAGCTTTCTTT CASSYSGSLNTEAFF NA TRBJ1-1 NA TRBV6-5
TGTGCCAGCAGTCTCCGGGACAGGGGGCCAGATACGCAGTATTTT CASSLRDRGPDTQYF NA TRBJ2-3 TRBD1 TRBV6-5
TGTGCCAGCTCACCACCGAGGAGCGGGGTGGAAAAACTGTTTTTT CASSPPRSGVEKLFF NA TRBJ1-4 NA TRBV18
TGTGCCAGTAGTATAGATACGACAGGCGAGCAGTACTTC CASSIDTTGEQYF few TRBJ2-7 NA TRBV19
TGTGCCAGCAGCCAATTGGGAGGAGGGGGCAACTCCTACGAGCAGTACTTC CASSQLGGGGNSYEQYF NA TRBJ2-7 NA TRBV3-1/TRBV3-2
TGTGCCTTAGCGGAAACCTACGAGCAGTACTTC CALAETYEQYF NA TRBJ2-7 NA TRBV11-3
TGTGCCAGCAGCCCGCCGTGGGGAGGGCCGAACACTGAAGCTTTCTTT CASSPPWGGPNTEAFF once TRBJ1-1 NA TRBV9
TGTGCTAGTGGTTTGCAGGAGAACACTGAAGCTTTCTTT CASGLQENTEAFF NA TRBJ1-1 NA TRBV12-5
TGTGCCAGCAGTGCCCCGGACAGGGACCAAGAGACCCAGTACTTC CASSAPDRDQETQYF NA TRBJ2-5 TRBD1 TRBV28
TGTGCCAGCAGCTGGGGGACTTTGGGTGCTGAAGCTTTCTTT CASSWGTLGAEAFF NA TRBJ1-1 NA TRBV5-5
TGCGCCAGCAGCTTGGGATCAGGGACTTCCTACGAGCAGTACTTC CASSLGSGTSYEQYF once TRBJ2-7 NA TRBV5-1
TGTGCCAGCAGATCGACGACAGGGGGTGGAACTGAAGCTTTCTTT CASRSTTGGGTEAFF few TRBJ1-1 TRBD1 TRBV28
TGTGCCAGCCTGAGAACGGGGGGGGACAATGAGCAGTTCTTC CASLRTGGDNEQFF NA TRBJ2-1 NA TRBV21-1